This note documents a single T cell receptor beta chain sequence. What it binds is unknown. The data belong to a study of cytomegalovirus exposure and HLA in healthy donors. The study, taken as a whole, reports: Some TCR beta chains (roughly 150 of them) were listed as cytomegalovirus-associated.

CDR3 length: 14 residues. The germline V and J ends were trimmed by 7 bases and 9 bases, with 16 bases remaining between them. Germline V gives CDR1 LNHNV, CDR2 YYDKDF (reference sequence). PCR involved 60 Vbeta and 13 Jbeta primers. Clones were sequenced by immunoSEQ multiplex PCR, and TCRdb holds only the in-frame ones, with some missing. The sample has 190,000 or so clones, roughly four fifths seen once. The genes are TRBV15 and TRBJ1-6, with D possibly TRBD1 on 6 matching bases. The source is a man between 50 and 59 years old in good health and CMV-seronegative. The sample consisted of PBMCs. The CDR3 DNA follows: TGTGCCACCAACCAGGGGAGGGCGAGTTCACCCCTCCACTTT. This sequence encodes CATNQGRASSPLHF. Supplemented by reference TRBV15 and TRBJ1-6, the full variable domain reads DAMVIQNPRYQVTQFGKPVTLSCSQTLNHNVMYWYQQKSSQAPKLLFHYYDKDFNNEADTPDNFQSRRPNTSFCFLDIRSPGLGDTAMYLCATNQGRASSPLHFGNGTRLTVT.